This entry lists 23 T cell receptor beta chains sequenced from one sample in a study of blood T cell repertoires in COVID-19. Libraries were prepared by immunoSEQ multiplex PCR; TCRdb keeps only in-frame clonotypes and omits some of them. This sample has 350,000 to 450,000 clones, with approximately 89% found just once. The sample consisted of PBMCs or T cells enriched from blood (not recorded which). The receptors were sampled from a man in his forties in a cohort exposed to, infected with or recovered from COVID-19 (not recorded which).

This chain links TRBV4-2 with TRBJ1-2, with TRBD1 as a possible D gene (5 bases). V lost 2 bases, J lost 10 bases, and 14 bases lay in between. The CDR3 is 13 amino acids. Germline assignment: CDR1 LGHNA and CDR2 YNFKEQ. CDR3 protein: CASSQSQGIYYTF. CDR3 in DNA: TGTGCCAGCAGCCAATCTCAGGGTATTTACTACACCTTC.

A note on this clone: One end of the junction does not line up with germline, which may come from a read error. The chain uses TRBV7-9 and TRBJ1-1; D might be TRBD1 (5 bases). The CDR3 has 13 residues. The V gene's germline CDR1 is SEHNR and CDR2 FQNEAQ (reference sequence). In nucleotides, the CDR3 is TGTGCCAGCAGCTTAGGCAGGGAGGCTGAGGCTTTCTTT. Its protein is CASSLGREAEAFF. Looking up the rest from reference TRBV7-9 and TRBJ1-1 gives the full variable domain: DTGVSQNPRHKITKRGQNVTFRCDPISEHNRLYWYRQTLGQGPEFLTYFQNEAQLEKSRLLSDRFSAERPKGSFSTLEIQRTEQGDSAMYLCASSLGREAEAFFGQGTRLTVV.

J is TRBJ1-1 and V is TRBV9; D perhaps matches TRBD1 (5 bases). The CDR3 extends over 16 amino acids. The V gene lost 0 bases and the J gene lost 5 bases, with 17 bases spanning the gap. Germline values: CDR1 SGDLS, CDR2 YYNGEE. CDR3 protein: CASSVAPGGVGTEAFF. CDR3 nucleotide sequence: TGTGCCAGCAGCGTAGCCCCCGGGGGGGTAGGTACTGAAGCTTTCTTT.

The rearrangement uses TRBV6-5 and TRBJ2-7; no definite D call. Between the trimmed V and J ends, which lost 5 bases and 5 bases, there was a span of 16 bases. The germline CDR1 and CDR2 sequences are MNHEY and SVGAGI. The CDR3 has 14 residues. The CDR3 loop reads CASSPHTVLHEQYF. CDR3 in DNA: TGTGCCAGCAGTCCGCACACCGTTCTCCACGAGCAGTACTTC.

The rearrangement joins TRBV18 to TRBJ2-5, with a tentative D call TRBD2 (5 bases). Trimming shortened V by 6 bases and J by 2 bases, and 13 bases separated the two germline ends. CDR1 and CDR2 from the germline V gene are KGHSH and LQKENI. CDR3 size: 14 residues. The CDR3, as DNA: TGTGCCAGCTCCCAGCGGACGGAACAAGAGACCCAGTACTTC. It yields the protein CASSQRTEQETQYF.

In this sample, this clone turned up once. The chain has TRBV6-5 and TRBJ2-7; TRBD2 might be the D (6 bases). Trimming left V 10 bases short and J 0 bases short, with 13 bases between. The CDR3 loop spans 13 amino acids. CDR1 and CDR2 (germline): MNHEY, SVGAGI. The CDR3, as DNA: TGTGCCACCTTTAGCGGAAACTCCTACGAGCAGTACTTC. It encodes CATFSGNSYEQYF.

The gene calls are TRBV3-1 (or the pseudogene TRBV3-2) and TRBJ2-5; 9 bases fit TRBD1. CDR3 size: 16 residues. V dropped 4 bases and J dropped 4; count of bases not matched to a gene: 10. In germline, CDR1 is LGHDT, CDR2 YNNKEL (reference sequence). In DNA, the CDR3 is TGTGCCAGCAGCCGGGGGGACAGGGAAGTTGGAGAGACCCAGTACTTC. Its translation: CASSRGDREVGETQYF.

The chain is built from TRBV5-1 and TRBJ1-2; the D gene is possibly TRBD1 (6 bases). The CDR3 loop spans 18 amino acids. CDR1 and CDR2 (germline): SGHRS, YFSETQ. With 0 bases removed from V and 1 base from J, the gap between germline ends came to 19 bases. The CDR3: CASSLGAPTGNHNYGYTF. DNA of the CDR3: TGCGCCAGCAGCTTGGGCGCACCTACAGGGAACCATAACTATGGCTACACCTTC. Drawing the rest from reference TRBV5-1 and TRBJ1-2, the complete variable domain is KAGVTQTPRYLIKTRGQQVTLSCSPISGHRSVSWYQQTPGQGLQFLFEYFSETQRNKGNFPGRFSGRQFSNSRSEMNVSTLELGDSALYLCASSLGAPTGNHNYGYTFGSGTRLTVV.

The J gene is TRBJ2-1, the V gene TRBV10-3; TRBD2 agrees at 7 bases. CDR3 size: 15 residues. Germline V CDR1 and CDR2: ENHRY, SYGVKD. The J segment lost 0 bases and the V segment lost 7 bases, leaving 6 bases of the junction unmatched. The CDR3 nucleotides read TGTGCCATCACAGGAGCGGGAAGCTCCTACAATGAGCAGTTCTTC. The encoded protein is CAITGAGSSYNEQFF.

The chain links TRBV2 to TRBJ1-2; 12 bases are shared with TRBD1. This CDR3 spans 16 amino acids. Germline V lookup: CDR1 SNHLY, CDR2 FYNNEI. With V trimmed by 2 bases and J by 8 bases, 9 bases remained unmatched. CDR3 in amino acids: CASSERRGDRGRGYTF. The DNA for the CDR3 is TGTGCCAGCAGTGAAAGAAGGGGGGACAGGGGGCGAGGCTACACCTTC.

This clone was recorded only once. J is TRBJ2-7 and V is TRBV20-1; D remains ambiguous. CDR1 DFQATT and CDR2 SNEGSKA come from the germline V gene (reference sequence). V was clipped by 2 bases and J by 4 bases, with 6 bases between them. The CDR3 has 11 residues. The CDR3 here is CSARSVYEQYF. DNA for the CDR3: TGCAGTGCTAGAAGCGTGTACGAGCAGTACTTC.

The chain uses TRBV7-9 and TRBJ2-1, with 8 nucleotides matching TRBD2. V was clipped by 1 base and J by 4 bases; unmatched bases: 12. Per the germline V gene, CDR1 is SEHNR and CDR2 is FQNEAQ (reference sequence). This CDR3 is built from 18 residues. CDR3 residues: CASSLGRIGTRTYNEQFF. The DNA for the CDR3 is TGTGCCAGCAGCTTAGGCAGAATCGGGACTAGAACTTACAATGAGCAGTTCTTC.

The chain couples TRBV4-1 to TRBJ2-7; 10 positions match TRBD1. Per the germline V gene, CDR1 is MGHRA and CDR2 is YSYEKL. V trimming: 4 bases; J trimming: 0 bases; junction bases outside the gene matches: 3. The CDR3 totals 15 residues. The CDR3 nucleotides are TGCGCCAGCAGCCTCCGGACAGGGGGCTCCTACGAGCAGTACTTC. Its protein product is CASSLRTGGSYEQYF.

The CDR3 reads CASSFAAMNTEAFF. CDR3 sequence (DNA): TGTGCCAGCAGCTTCGCAGCGATGAACACTGAAGCTTTCTTT. V usage is TRBV5-4 and J usage is TRBJ1-1; D unclear. CDR1 is SGHNT, CDR2 YYREEE, per germline (reference sequence). The CDR3 runs to 14 residues. V lost 2 bases to trimming and J lost 0 bases, with 8 bases between them.

The chain employs TRBV5-4 and TRBJ2-1; 9 bases align to TRBD2. Losses at the gene ends were 1 base for V and 4 bases for J; bases not matched to a gene: 3. Germline V gene lookup returns CDR1 SGHNT and CDR2 YYREEE (reference sequence). This CDR3 has 15 residues. The CDR3 nucleotides are TGTGCCAGCAGCTTGCTAGCGGGACTTTACAATGAGCAGTTCTTC. Residues: CASSLLAGLYNEQFF.

This chain's CDR3 is CASSYQGYEQYF. The CDR3 nucleotides are TGTGCCAGCAGTTACCAGGGGTACGAGCAGTACTTC. The chain is built from TRBV28 and TRBJ2-7, with D maybe TRBD1 (6 bases). V was cut by 4 bases and J by 4 bases, with 8 bases left in between. The length of the CDR3 is 12 residues. CDR1 and CDR2 from the germline V gene are MDHEN and SYDVKM.

V usage is TRBV5-1 and J usage is TRBJ2-1, with 8 bases fitting TRBD1. Germline V gene lookup returns CDR1 SGHRS and CDR2 YFSETQ. The trim removed 4 bases at V and 6 bases at J, leaving 9 bases unmatched. The CDR3 sequence is 15 residues long. CDR3: CASSPDRVGANEQFF. DNA of the CDR3: TGCGCCAGCAGCCCGGACAGGGTGGGGGCCAATGAGCAGTTCTTC.

This clone came up once. This chain's CDR3 is CASSPYAGSPLHF. CDR3 DNA sequence: TGTGCCAGCAGCCCGTATGCAGGGTCACCCCTCCACTTT. The V gene is TRBV7-9, the J gene TRBJ1-6; D possibly corresponds to TRBD1 (5 bases). The germline V gene encodes CDR1 SEHNR and CDR2 FQNEAQ (reference sequence). There are 13 residues in the CDR3. V lost 5 bases and J lost 10, with 12 bases in between. Filled out from reference TRBV7-9 and TRBJ1-6, the complete variable domain reads DTGVSQNPRHKITKRGQNVTFRCDPISEHNRLYWYRQTLGQGPEFLTYFQNEAQLEKSRLLSDRFSAERPKGSFSTLEIQRTEQGDSAMYLCASSPYAGSPLHFGNGTRLTVT.

The J gene is TRBJ1-6, the V gene TRBV2, with 7 bases lining up with TRBD1. The CDR3 covers 15 residues. Germline V gene lookup returns CDR1 SNHLY and CDR2 FYNNEI. V lost 1 base and J lost 9; bases outside the gene matches: 6. The CDR3 DNA is TGTGCCAGCAGTGAAGTAGAGGGGGCGCGTTCACCCCTCCACTTT. It specifies CASSEVEGARSPLHF.

This clone was recorded once. The chain joins TRBV3-1 (or the pseudogene TRBV3-2) to TRBJ1-4; weak D call: TRBD1 (5 bases). The CDR3 spans 16 residues. With 1 base removed from V and 5 bases from J, the gap between germline ends came to 14 bases. Per germline, CDR1 LGHDT and CDR2 YNNKEL (reference sequence). The CDR3 nucleotides are TGTGCCAGCAGCCAAGCCTTGGCGACAGCAAATGAAAAACTGTTTTTT. Its protein product is CASSQALATANEKLFF.

The V call is TRBV7-9, the J call TRBJ1-4; possibly TRBD1 for D (6 bases). The CDR3 totals 14 residues. With 3 bases removed from V and 5 bases from J, the gap between germline ends came to 10 bases. Germline V lookup: CDR1 SEHNR, CDR2 FQNEAQ (reference sequence). The DNA for the CDR3 is TGTGCCAGCAGCTTGGACAGAGGGAATGAAAAACTGTTTTTT. Its translation: CASSLDRGNEKLFF. The entire variable domain, with the rest obtained from reference TRBV7-9 and TRBJ1-4, is as follows: DTGVSQNPRHKITKRGQNVTFRCDPISEHNRLYWYRQTLGQGPEFLTYFQNEAQLEKSRLLSDRFSAERPKGSFSTLEIQRTEQGDSAMYLCASSLDRGNEKLFFGSGTQLSVL.

This sequence joins TRBV7-3 and TRBJ2-1, with TRBD1 identical over 10 bases. There are 13 residues in the CDR3. Germline lookup yields CDR1 SGHTA and CDR2 FQGTGA. The V gene end was trimmed by 5 bases and the J gene end by 6 bases; junction bases not matched to a gene: 1. The CDR3 nucleotides read TGTGCCAGCAGCAGGACAGGGGGCAATGAGCAGTTCTTC. This translates into CASSRTGGNEQFF.

The V call is TRBV11-2, the J call TRBJ2-7, with 8 bases lining up with TRBD1. Germline trimming cut 4 bases from V and 6 bases from J; bases unmatched to any gene: 8. CDR3 length equals 14 residues. Per the germline V gene, CDR1 is SGHAT and CDR2 is FQNNGV. The CDR3 sequence is CASSSQGVGSEQYF. The CDR3 coding sequence is TGTGCCAGCAGCTCACAGGGGGTAGGCTCCGAGCAGTACTTC.